The 20 T cell receptor beta chains in this list originate from one sample, sequenced in a study of early T cells in non-severe SARS-CoV-2 infection. Via MiXCR, TCRdb re-called the 5' RACE reads, giving one row per CDR3 protein. Here the sample spans roughly 50,000 distinct CDR3 sequences, around 5.6% being singletons. The sequenced sample was whole blood. The receptors originated from an adult who was a healthcare worker with PCR-confirmed SARS-CoV-2 infection or an uninfected control (not recorded which).

The chain links TRBV7-2 to TRBJ1-4; TRBD1 matches at 10 bases. The CDR3 sequence is 15 residues long. Germline trimming cut 5 bases from V and 7 bases from J; bases unmatched to any gene: 7. Germline lookup yields CDR1 SGHTA and CDR2 FQGNSA. The CDR3 nucleotides read TGTGCCAGCAGCCGAGGGGACAGGGGAGGTGAAAAACTGTTTTTT. As protein: CASSRGDRGGEKLFF.

This clonotype has at least ten counts. V gene TRBV5-1 combines with J gene TRBJ2-1; 9 bases are shared with TRBD2. After removal of 0 bases from V and 5 bases from J, the junction contained 9 bases not matched to a gene. This CDR3 spans 17 amino acids. The germline gives CDR1 SGHRS, CDR2 YFSETQ. The CDR3 region has the DNA TGCGCCAGCAGCTTGGCGGCCGGACTAGCGCCCAACAATGAGCAGTTCTTC. Translated, it gives CASSLAAGLAPNNEQFF. Full variable domain (outside the CDR3, taken from reference TRBV5-1 and TRBJ2-1): KAGVTQTPRYLIKTRGQQVTLSCSPISGHRSVSWYQQTPGQGLQFLFEYFSETQRNKGNFPGRFSGRQFSNSRSEMNVSTLELGDSALYLCASSLAAGLAPNNEQFFGPGTRLTVL.

The chain recombines TRBV24-1 with TRBJ2-3; weak D call: TRBD2 (5 bases). The CDR3 consists of 17 residues. Germline loops: CDR1 KGHDR, CDR2 SFDVKD. V dropped 3 bases and J dropped 3 bases, with 18 bases sitting between them. The CDR3 DNA follows: TGTGCCACCAGTGATAGCCTCTCGGGGTCAGGTACAGATACGCAGTATTTT. It codes for CATSDSLSGSGTDTQYF.

This clonotype showed up many times. The CDR3 nucleotides read TGTGCCAGACACAGGGACCCGAACACTGAAGCTTTCTTT. Its translation: CARHRDPNTEAFF. The genes are TRBV5-4 and TRBJ1-1, with D possibly being TRBD1 (6 bases). Germline V gene lookup returns CDR1 SGHNT and CDR2 YYREEE (reference sequence). The CDR3 runs 13 residues. V was pared by 8 bases and J by 1 base, with 12 bases between.

This clonotype was recorded many times. The chain recombines TRBV24-1 with TRBJ2-7; maybe TRBD1 (6 bases). Between the trimmed V and J ends, which lost 9 bases and 6 bases, there was a span of 11 bases. Germline values: CDR1 KGHDR, CDR2 SFDVKD. There are 11 residues in the CDR3. This CDR3 is CATETRGEQYF. CDR3 bases: TGTGCCACCGAAACCAGGGGCGAGCAGTACTTC.

This sequence joins TRBV5-1 and TRBJ2-7; 10 bases agree with TRBD2. The germline gives CDR1 SGHRS, CDR2 YFSETQ. This CDR3 has 15 amino acids. The ends lost 0 bases at V and 4 bases at J; junction bases unmatched: 4. CDR3 protein: CASSLGTSGSYEQYF. The CDR3, as DNA: TGCGCCAGCAGCTTGGGGACTAGCGGTTCGTACGAGCAGTACTTC.

This clonotype was detected many times. V usage is TRBV6-1 and J usage is TRBJ1-1; D is unresolved. The V gene's germline CDR1 is MNHNS and CDR2 SASEGT. V lost 4 bases to trimming and J lost 7 bases, with 13 bases between them. CDR3 length: 13 residues. CDR3 protein: CASSVDGPGEAFF. CDR3 nucleotide sequence: TGTGCCAGCAGTGTAGACGGTCCGGGTGAAGCTTTCTTT.

This clonotype was seen many times. The CDR3 nucleotides read TGTGCCAGCAGCCTACCGGGACTAGCGGGGGGGAACACCGGGGAGCTGTTTTTT. Its translation is CASSLPGLAGGNTGELFF. This chain joins TRBV7-2 and TRBJ2-2; 15 bases agree with TRBD2. Trimming removed 5 bases from V and 1 base from J; junction bases left unmatched: 5. Germline V lookup: CDR1 SGHTA, CDR2 FQGNSA. CDR3 length equals 18 residues. The full variable domain, rest sourced from reference TRBV7-2 and TRBJ2-2, is GAGVSQSPSNKVTEKGKDVELRCDPISGHTALYWYRQSLGQGLEFLIYFQGNSAPDKSGLPSDRFSAERTGGSVSTLTIQRTQQEDSAVYLCASSLPGLAGGNTGELFFGEGSRLTVL.

This clonotype was seen ten or more times. The chain carries TRBV7-2 and TRBJ1-3; D not certain. The germline V and J ends were trimmed by 0 bases and 0 bases, with 12 bases remaining between them. This CDR3 has 17 amino acids. CDR1 and CDR2 from the germline V gene are SGHTA and FQGNSA. The CDR3 DNA reads as TGTGCCAGCAGCTTAGCGCTGGGTGCGAGCTCTGGAAACACCATATATTTT. Protein product: CASSLALGASSGNTIYF.

There are many counts of this clonotype. V and J are TRBV5-1 and TRBJ1-1; tentatively, D is TRBD1 (5 bases). From germline, CDR1 is SGHRS and CDR2 YFSETQ. V dropped 0 bases and J dropped 4 bases, with 13 bases sitting between them. The CDR3 length is 15 residues. The chain's CDR3 is CASSLARADSTEAFF. CDR3 DNA sequence: TGCGCCAGCAGCTTGGCTAGGGCAGACAGCACTGAAGCTTTCTTT.

This clonotype came up a few times. The J gene is TRBJ1-5, the V gene TRBV12-3 or TRBV12-4; D unresolved. V lost 3 bases, J lost 8 bases, and 11 bases lay in between. The CDR3 has 13 amino acids. The CDR3: CASSFFPQEPQHF. As DNA, the CDR3 is TGTGCCAGCAGTTTCTTTCCGCAGGAGCCCCAGCATTTT.

This clonotype occurred many times. V is TRBV10-2 and J is TRBJ2-2, with 9 bases matching TRBD2. CDR3 length: 11 residues. Trimming removed 4 bases from V and 15 bases from J; junction bases left unmatched: 3. Germline assignment: CDR1 WSHSY and CDR2 SAAADI. This CDR3 reads CASSVGGRVFF. In DNA, the CDR3 is TGCGCCAGCAGTGTTGGCGGGAGGGTGTTTTTT.

Points on this clonotype: Compared with germline, one end of the junction differs, possibly owing to a read error. This chain joins TRBV18 and TRBJ2-7, with 9 bases identical to TRBD1. From germline, CDR1 is KGHSH and CDR2 LQKENI. The CDR3 runs 13 residues. The CDR3 loop is CASSPTRDRDLNF. The CDR3 bases are TGTGCCAGCTCACCCACACGGGACAGGGACCTAAACTTC.

This clonotype was recorded at least ten times. The genes are TRBV7-2 and TRBJ2-1; perhaps TRBD2 as D (5 bases). The germline V gene encodes CDR1 SGHTA and CDR2 FQGNSA. Trimming stripped 8 bases from V and 0 bases from J, with 11 bases between. CDR3 length: 14 amino acids. The CDR3 DNA follows: TGTGCCAGCTCTAGCTGGAGCTCCTACAATGAGCAGTTCTTC. It encodes CASSSWSSYNEQFF.

This clonotype occurred a few times. V gene TRBV20-1 combines with J gene TRBJ1-5; D remains ambiguous. This CDR3 region has 13 residues. CDR1 is DFQATT, CDR2 SNEGSKA, per germline (reference sequence). The V end was cut by 3 bases, the J end by 3 bases, with 9 bases between. CDR3 protein: CSARQSLNQPQHF. In nucleotides, the CDR3 is TGCAGTGCTAGGCAGTCTCTCAATCAGCCCCAGCATTTT.

This clonotype occurred many times. The chain joins TRBV6-4 to TRBJ1-5; TRBD1 matches at 7 bases. Germline lookup yields CDR1 MRHNA and CDR2 SNTAGT. V was clipped by 7 bases and J by 1 base; unmatched bases: 7. This CDR3 spans 15 amino acids. CDR3 loop: CASTRQGGSNQPQHF. DNA of the CDR3: TGTGCCAGCACCAGACAGGGAGGAAGCAATCAGCCCCAGCATTTT.

This clonotype is classed as medium-sized. The chain is built from TRBV7-9 and TRBJ1-1, with D possibly TRBD1 on 6 matching bases. V lost 6 bases, J lost 7 bases, and 15 bases lay in between. Germline CDR1 and CDR2: SEHNR and FQNEAQ (reference sequence). There are 13 residues in the CDR3. The CDR3 loop is CASRTGLKSEAFF. The CDR3 nucleotides read TGTGCCAGCAGGACAGGCCTAAAGAGTGAAGCTTTCTTT.

This clonotype came up many times. This rearrangement joins TRBV18 to TRBJ1-6, with D possibly matching TRBD1 (6 bases). This CDR3 comprises 15 residues. Germline values: CDR1 KGHSH, CDR2 LQKENI. V lost 6 bases and J 9 bases, leaving 18 bases between the germline ends. This CDR3 is CASSPTGQMSSPLHF. CDR3 bases: TGTGCCAGCTCCCCAACTGGACAGATGAGTTCACCCCTCCACTTT.

This clonotype came up a few times. The V and J genes are TRBV20-1 and TRBJ2-2; weak D call: TRBD2 (6 bases). V lost 0 bases to trimming and J lost 7 bases, with 24 bases between them. The CDR3 length is 18 residues. Looked up from germline, CDR1 is DFQATT and CDR2 is SNEGSKA (reference sequence). The CDR3 region has the DNA TGCAGTGCTAGAGATCGATGGGCTAGCGAGGTCCCGGGCGGGGAGCTGTTTTTT. Translation gives CSARDRWASEVPGGELFF.

This clonotype was picked up many times. The V gene is TRBV18, the J gene TRBJ1-5; a weak D match, TRBD1 (5 bases). This CDR3 contains 15 residues. Trimming cost V 3 bases and J 0 bases, with 9 bases left between them. The germline gives CDR1 KGHSH, CDR2 LQKENI. Written as DNA, the CDR3 is TGTGCCAGCTCACCGAACAGGAATAGCAATCAGCCCCAGCATTTT. Residues: CASSPNRNSNQPQHF. Drawing the rest from reference TRBV18 and TRBJ1-5, the complete variable domain is NAGVMQNPRHLVRRRGQEARLRCSPMKGHSHVYWYRQLPEEGLKFMVYLQKENIIDESGMPKERFSAEFPKEGPSILRIQQVVRGDSAAYFCASSPNRNSNQPQHFGDGTRLSIL.